Below, 5 T cell receptor beta chains from the same sample are listed, as sequenced in a study of cytomegalovirus exposure and HLA in healthy donors. A multiplex PCR was run with 60 Vbeta primers and 13 Jbeta primers. The assay was immunoSEQ multiplex PCR, and TCRdb's table has in-frame clones only and misses some. The data contain 100,000 to 150,000 clones, around three quarters of them singletons. The sequenced material came from PBMCs. Receptor source: a woman aged 35 to 49 in good health and CMV-seropositive.

J is TRBJ1-5 and V is TRBV30; perhaps TRBD1 as D (5 bases). V dropped 5 bases and J dropped 4 bases, with 12 bases sitting between them. The CDR3 consists of 13 residues. Germline loops: CDR1 GTSNPN, CDR2 SVGIG (reference sequence). CDR3 region: CAWGRQGNQPQHF. The CDR3 region has the DNA TGTGCCTGGGGGAGGCAGGGAAATCAGCCCCAGCATTTT.

This clone was detected once. The chain is built from TRBV27 and TRBJ2-2, with 7 bases matching TRBD1. The CDR3 has 15 amino acids. J was trimmed by 7 bases and V by 4 bases; bases with no gene match: 9. The V gene's germline CDR1 is MNHEY and CDR2 SMNVEV (reference sequence). CDR3 nucleotides: TGTGCCAGCAGTTGGTCAGGGGGATTGAGCGGGGAGCTGTTTTTT. It yields the protein CASSWSGGLSGELFF.

The V gene is TRBV6-4, the J gene TRBJ2-3; a weak D match, TRBD1 (6 bases). This CDR3 spans 16 amino acids. The V and J ends lost 6 bases and 6 bases respectively, with 22 bases between them. Germline V gene data show CDR1 as MRHNA and CDR2 as SNTAGT. CDR3 loop: CASRDHRDTEEDTQYF. The CDR3 DNA is TGTGCCAGCAGAGATCACCGGGACACCGAGGAGGATACGCAGTATTTT.

This clone occurred a few times. The V call is TRBV5-4, the J call TRBJ2-3; possible D gene TRBD2, 5 bases. The V end lost 4 bases, the J end lost 0 bases, and 21 bases lay between the germline ends. The CDR3 length is 18 residues. Germline V CDR1 and CDR2: SGHNT, YYREEE (reference sequence). CDR3 amino acids: CASSQDSSRRTSTDTQYF. The DNA for the CDR3 is TGTGCCAGCAGCCAGGATTCTAGCAGACGTACTAGCACAGATACGCAGTATTTT.

In DNA form, the CDR3 reads TGTGCCAGCAGTTTTAGCGACTCTTTTAACACTGAAGCTTTCTTT. Amino acid sequence: CASSFSDSFNTEAFF. The chain couples TRBV28 to TRBJ1-1; no definite D call. Trimming removed 3 bases at V and 2 bases at J, with 13 bases between. The CDR3 has 15 residues. Per the germline V gene, CDR1 is MDHEN and CDR2 is SYDVKM.